The 8 T cell receptor beta chains given below trace back to one sample, sequenced in a study of regulatory T cells in long-lasting Graves disease. As for time point: newly diagnosed GD, antithyroid drugs for less than 3 months. The authors made the TCR library using RNA they extracted from PBMCs. With iRepertoire HTBI primers and Arm-PCR of CDR3 regions, TCR beta libraries were built. TCRdb re-analysed the multiplex PCR reads in MiXCR, keeping a single row per CDR3 protein. The sample consists of 550,000 to 600,000 distinct CDR3 sequences, roughly 16% of them appearing once. These sequences were also reported in another study, on T cells in Graves' hyperthyroidism and ophthalmopathy.

The source was peripheral blood mononuclear cells (PBMCs), collected at new diagnosis, from a patient treated with antithyroid drugs. The receptor source for this set is a man between 18 and 29 years old with Graves disease.

This clonotype was counted many times. The chain carries TRBV7-3 and TRBJ2-3; a possible D gene is TRBD2 (8 bases). Germline V lookup: CDR1 SGHTA, CDR2 FQGTGA. Trimming cost V 4 bases and J 2 bases, with 25 bases left between them. CDR3 length: 19 residues. CDR3 bases: TGTGCCAGCAGCTCGGGGGGGACAGACACCGGCATCGTCACAGATACGCAGTATTTT. The encoded protein is CASSSGGTDTGIVTDTQYF.

On this clonotype itself: A single base separates this from a much larger clone, so it may be a read error. The chain joins TRBV14 to TRBJ1-1; D is perhaps TRBD1 (5 bases). The V end lost 3 bases, the J end lost 7 bases, and 6 bases lay between the germline ends. The germline gives CDR1 SGHDN, CDR2 FVKESK. This CDR3 has 11 residues. The CDR3 here is CASSQGVEAFF. The CDR3, as DNA: TGTGCCAGCAGCCAGGGGGTTGAAGCTTTCTTT. Using reference TRBV14 and TRBJ1-1 for the parts outside the CDR3, the full variable domain is EAGVTQFPSHSVIEKGQTVTLRCDPISGHDNLYWYRRVMGKEIKFLLHFVKESKQDESGMPNNRFLAERTGGTYSTLKVQPAELEDSGVYFCASSQGVEAFFGQGTRLTVV.

Of note for this clonotype: Germline is not matched at one junction end, which may reflect a read error. The CDR3 sequence is CASSLSSGSMNEQYF. The CDR3 DNA sequence: TGTGCCAGCAGCTTGTCCTCCGGGTCAATGAACGAGCAGTACTTC. This chain links TRBV5-1 with TRBJ2-7; no definite D call. The CDR3 totals 15 residues. Germline V lookup: CDR1 SGHRS, CDR2 YFSETQ.

This clonotype has more than one count but fewer than ten. CDR3: CASRPSGSRNTGELFF. CDR3 coding DNA: TGTGCCAGCAGACCTAGCGGGAGCAGGAACACCGGGGAGCTGTTTTTT. The rearrangement uses TRBV7-9 and TRBJ2-2, with 10 bases identical to TRBD2. Trimming took 6 bases from V and 1 from J; bases not matched to a gene: 5. The CDR3 length is 16 residues. Germline CDR1 is SEHNR and CDR2 is FQNEAQ (reference sequence).

The chain recombines TRBV28 with TRBJ2-7, with D possibly being TRBD2 (6 bases). Between the trimmed V and J ends, which lost 9 bases and 5 bases, there was a span of 17 bases. CDR1 and CDR2 from the germline V gene are MDHEN and SYDVKM. The CDR3 totals 13 residues. CDR3 region: CASRAGLDHEQYF. DNA of the CDR3: TGTGCCAGTAGGGCGGGACTGGACCACGAGCAGTACTTC.

This clonotype has at least ten counts. This chain uses TRBV6-1 with TRBJ2-1; 9 nucleotides agree with TRBD1. V was clipped by 5 bases and J by 6 bases; unmatched bases: 8. From germline, CDR1 is MNHNS and CDR2 SASEGT. The CDR3 length is 15 residues. Written as DNA, the CDR3 is TGTGCCAGCAGTAGATCGGGACAGGGCCTCAATGAGCAGTTCTTC. Its protein product is CASSRSGQGLNEQFF.

This clonotype occurred a few times. The V call is TRBV9, the J call TRBJ1-4, with TRBD1 identical over 7 bases. Unmatched junction bases numbered 9, after V lost 2 bases and J lost 8 bases. Germline CDR1 reads SGDLS; CDR2 reads YYNGEE. This CDR3 region has 15 residues. The CDR3 DNA sequence: TGTGCCAGCAGCGTGGCACAGGGGCAATGGGAAAAACTGTTTTTT. Protein product: CASSVAQGQWEKLFF. Variable domain in full (rest from reference TRBV9 and TRBJ1-4): DSGVTQTPKHLITATGQRVTLRCSPRSGDLSVYWYQQSLDQGLQFLIQYYNGEERAKGNILERFSAQQFPDLHSELNLSSLELGDSALYFCASSVAQGQWEKLFFGSGTQLSVL.

The chain couples TRBV9 to TRBJ1-4; TRBD1 might be the D (5 bases). The CDR3 runs 15 residues. CDR1 is SGDLS, CDR2 YYNGEE, per germline. Trimming took 4 bases from V and 10 from J, leaving 20 bases between them. CDR3 sequence (DNA): TGTGCCAGCAGCCCCCGGGGGGAAGGGGAGGTAAAACTGTTTTTT. This codes for CASSPRGEGEVKLFF.